The source of this T cell receptor beta chain is a study of blood T cell repertoires in COVID-19. About the research overall: Material from acute and convalescent COVID-19 was sourced from the United States, Italy and Spain. T cells, B-cell-depleted T cells, or PBMCs supplied cDNA or gDNA.

This clone was detected a few times. The CDR3 has 15 residues. Germline CDR1 and CDR2: MDHEN and SYDVKM. The V segment lost 10 bases and the J segment 1 base; nucleotides outside the gene matches: 12. In the source study's methods: Researchers report that nucleated cell counts were estimated from reference gene primer amplification. The repertoire was sequenced with immunoSEQ multiplex PCR; TCRdb's copy has only in-frame clones and lacks some. V and J calls and clone size are those listed in that table; D and trimming were worked out from the DNA. The data hold 90,000 to 110,000 clones, with around four fifths observed a single time.

The chain carries TRBV28 and TRBJ2-5, with TRBD1 matching 7 bases. The sample comprised peripheral blood. This TCR was recovered from a woman in her sixties or seventies with acute or convalescent COVID-19. CDR3 sequence: CATNKGGLPQETQYF. As DNA, the CDR3 is TGTGCCACCAACAAAGGGGGCCTACCCCAAGAGACCCAGTACTTC.